The clone carrying this T cell receptor (beta chain) has a handful of counts. What it recognizes is unknown. This sample is drawn from a study of T-cell memory formation after mild COVID-19. The CDR3 is 16 amino acids. From germline, CDR1 is SGHAT and CDR2 FQNNGV. V lost 5 bases to trimming and J lost 4 bases, with 17 bases between them. Study-level points and caveats: Cross-reactive memory seemingly joined, as some responding clones were found in pre-infection memory.

In TCRdb, the 5' RACE reads were re-called with MiXCR into one record per CDR3 protein. The sample lists under 400,000 distinct CDR3 sequences, 28% occurring once. The TCR sequence derives from an adult woman who had mild COVID-19 (a few samples of this study predate the infection). Cell type and time point are not known. V usage is TRBV11-2 and J usage is TRBJ2-2, with D perhaps matching TRBD2 (5 bases). Sequencing used PBMCs or a T cell subset sorted from them (not recorded which). The CDR3 DNA sequence: TGTGCCAGCAGCCAAATGCAAGGACTGATCACCGGGGAGCTGTTTTTT. Translating it yields CASSQMQGLITGELFF.